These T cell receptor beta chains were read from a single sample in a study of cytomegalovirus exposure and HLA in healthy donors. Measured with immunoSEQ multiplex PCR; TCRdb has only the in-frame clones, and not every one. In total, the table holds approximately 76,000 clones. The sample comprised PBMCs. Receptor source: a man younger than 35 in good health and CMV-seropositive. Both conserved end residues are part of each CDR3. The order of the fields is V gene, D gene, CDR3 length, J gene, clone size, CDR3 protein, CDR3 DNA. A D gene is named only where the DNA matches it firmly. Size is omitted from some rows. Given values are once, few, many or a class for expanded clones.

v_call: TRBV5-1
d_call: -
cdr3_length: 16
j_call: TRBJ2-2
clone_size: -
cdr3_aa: CASSLEGTPNTGELFF
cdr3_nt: TGCGCCAGCAGCTTGGAAGGGACACCGAACACCGGGGAGCTGTTTTTT

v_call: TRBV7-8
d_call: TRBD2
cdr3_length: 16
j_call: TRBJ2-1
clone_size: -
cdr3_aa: CASSPSGTSGSSEQFF
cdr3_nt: TGTGCCAGCAGCCCGTCCGGGACTAGCGGGAGTAGCGAGCAGTTCTTC

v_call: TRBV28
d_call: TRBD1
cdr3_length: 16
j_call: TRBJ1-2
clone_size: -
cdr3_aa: CASSSDGQGRNYGYTF
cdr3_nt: TGTGCCAGCAGCTCCGACGGACAGGGGCGAAACTATGGCTACACCTTC

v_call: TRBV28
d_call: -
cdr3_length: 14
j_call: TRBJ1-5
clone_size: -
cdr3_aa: CASSFQGMGQPQHF
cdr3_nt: TGTGCCAGCAGTTTTCAGGGGATGGGACAGCCCCAGCATTTT

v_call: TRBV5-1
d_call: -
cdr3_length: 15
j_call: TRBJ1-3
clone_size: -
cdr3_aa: CASSLVSSSGNTIYF
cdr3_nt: TGCGCCAGCAGCTTGGTGTCCTCCTCTGGAAACACCATATATTTT

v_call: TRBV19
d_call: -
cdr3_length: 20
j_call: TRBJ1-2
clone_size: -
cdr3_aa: CASSIFRSGKGSQGNYGYTF
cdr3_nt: TGTGCCAGTAGTATATTTCGCTCTGGAAAGGGTTCTCAGGGGAACTATGGCTACACCTTC

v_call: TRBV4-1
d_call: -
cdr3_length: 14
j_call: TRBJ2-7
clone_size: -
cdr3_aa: CASSQPDRTYEQYF
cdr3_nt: TGCGCCAGCAGCCAACCCGACAGGACCTACGAGCAGTACTTC

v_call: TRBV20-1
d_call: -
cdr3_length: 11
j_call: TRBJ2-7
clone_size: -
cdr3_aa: CSAGGAVEQYF
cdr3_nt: TGCAGTGCTGGGGGGGCGGTCGAGCAGTACTTC

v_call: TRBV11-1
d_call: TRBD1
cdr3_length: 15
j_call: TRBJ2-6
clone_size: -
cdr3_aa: CASSPTGARANVLTF
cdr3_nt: TGTGCCAGCAGCCCCACAGGGGCTCGGGCCAACGTCCTGACTTTC

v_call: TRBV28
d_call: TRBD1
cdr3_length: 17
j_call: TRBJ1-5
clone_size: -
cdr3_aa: CASTSRGFDRVLQPQHF
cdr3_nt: TGTGCCAGCACTTCTCGGGGGTTCGACAGGGTGCTTCAGCCCCAGCATTTT

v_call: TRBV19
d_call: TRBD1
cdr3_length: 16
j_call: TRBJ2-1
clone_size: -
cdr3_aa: CASSLVGTGIYNEQFF
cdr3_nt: TGTGCCAGTAGTCTCGTGGGGACAGGGATATACAATGAGCAGTTCTTC

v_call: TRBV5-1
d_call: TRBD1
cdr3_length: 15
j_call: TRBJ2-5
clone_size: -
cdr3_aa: CASSLGQGLQETQYF
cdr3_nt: TGCGCCAGCAGCTTAGGACAGGGCCTTCAAGAGACCCAGTACTTC

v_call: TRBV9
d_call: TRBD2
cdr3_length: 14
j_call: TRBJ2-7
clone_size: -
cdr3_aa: CASSGGTSGDEQYF
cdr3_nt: TGTGCCAGCAGCGGAGGGACTAGCGGGGACGAGCAGTACTTC

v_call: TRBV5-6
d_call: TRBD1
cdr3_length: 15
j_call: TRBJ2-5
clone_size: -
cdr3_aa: CASSFDRGVWETQYF
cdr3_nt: TGTGCCAGCAGCTTCGACAGGGGCGTGTGGGAGACCCAGTACTTC

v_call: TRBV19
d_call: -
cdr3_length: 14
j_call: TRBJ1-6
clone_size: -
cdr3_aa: CASSIARDGSPLHF
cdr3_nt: TGTGCCAGTAGTATAGCTCGGGATGGCTCACCCCTCCACTTT

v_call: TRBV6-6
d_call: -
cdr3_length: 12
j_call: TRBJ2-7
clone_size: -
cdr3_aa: CASSQRGGEQYF
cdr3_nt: TGTGCCAGCAGCCAACGGGGTGGCGAGCAGTACTTC

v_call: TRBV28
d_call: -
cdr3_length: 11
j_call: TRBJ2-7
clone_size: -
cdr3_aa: CASSPPGEQYF
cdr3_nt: TGTGCCAGCAGTCCCCCCGGCGAGCAGTACTTC

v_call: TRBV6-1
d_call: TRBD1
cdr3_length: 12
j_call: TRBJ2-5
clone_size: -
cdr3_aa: CASWTGEETQYF
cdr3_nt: TGTGCCAGCTGGACAGGGGAAGAGACCCAGTACTTC

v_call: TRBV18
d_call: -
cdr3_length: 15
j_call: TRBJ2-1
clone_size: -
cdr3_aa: CASSPPKSHYNEQFF
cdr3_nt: TGTGCCAGCTCACCACCCAAAAGCCACTACAATGAGCAGTTCTTC

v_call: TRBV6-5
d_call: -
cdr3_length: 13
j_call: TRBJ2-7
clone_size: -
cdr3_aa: CASSYTPSGEQYF
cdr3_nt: TGTGCCAGCAGTTACACTCCATCGGGCGAGCAGTACTTC

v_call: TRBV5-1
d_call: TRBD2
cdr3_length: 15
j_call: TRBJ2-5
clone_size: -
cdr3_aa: CASSLNGGAEETQYF
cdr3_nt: TGCGCCAGCAGCTTGAACGGGGGGGCTGAAGAGACCCAGTACTTC

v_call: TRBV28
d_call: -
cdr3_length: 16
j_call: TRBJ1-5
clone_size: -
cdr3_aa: CASSWGYRVSNQPQHF
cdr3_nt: TGTGCCAGCAGTTGGGGATACAGGGTGAGCAATCAGCCCCAGCATTTT

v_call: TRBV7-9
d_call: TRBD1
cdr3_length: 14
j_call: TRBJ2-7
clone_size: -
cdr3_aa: CASSFPGGGNEQYF
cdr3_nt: TGTGCCAGCAGTTTTCCAGGGGGCGGAAACGAGCAGTACTTC

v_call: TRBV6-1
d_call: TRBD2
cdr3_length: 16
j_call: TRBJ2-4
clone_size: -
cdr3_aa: CASSGTSVRAKNIQYF
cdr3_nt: TGTGCCAGCAGTGGGACTAGCGTAAGAGCCAAAAACATTCAGTACTTC

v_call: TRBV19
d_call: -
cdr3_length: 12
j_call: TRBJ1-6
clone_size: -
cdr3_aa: CASSIQFGALHF
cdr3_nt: TGTGCCAGTAGTATTCAGTTTGGTGCCCTCCACTTT

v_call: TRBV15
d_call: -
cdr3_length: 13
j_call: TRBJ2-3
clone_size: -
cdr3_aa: CATSRETGDTQYF
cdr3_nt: TGTGCCACCAGCAGGGAAACGGGGGATACGCAGTATTTT

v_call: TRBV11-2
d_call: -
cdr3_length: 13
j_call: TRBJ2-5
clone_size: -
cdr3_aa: CASSLGTPGAQYF
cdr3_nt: TGTGCCAGCAGCTTAGGGACACCAGGGGCCCAGTACTTC

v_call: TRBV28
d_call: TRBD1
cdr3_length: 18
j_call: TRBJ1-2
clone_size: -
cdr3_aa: CASSSSGTGDSAAGGYTF
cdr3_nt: TGTGCCAGCAGTTCCTCCGGGACAGGGGATTCAGCAGCAGGGGGCTACACCTTC

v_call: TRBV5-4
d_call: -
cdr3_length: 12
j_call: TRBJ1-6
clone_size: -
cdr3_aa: CASSFGLSPLHF
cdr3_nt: TGTGCCAGCAGCTTCGGACTTTCACCCCTCCACTTT

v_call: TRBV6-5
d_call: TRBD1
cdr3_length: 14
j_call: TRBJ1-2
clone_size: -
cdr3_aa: CASRRTGVVGGYTF
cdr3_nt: TGTGCCAGCAGACGGACAGGGGTGGTAGGTGGCTACACCTTC

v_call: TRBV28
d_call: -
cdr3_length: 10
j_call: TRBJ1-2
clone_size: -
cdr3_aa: CASSTRQITF
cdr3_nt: TGTGCCAGCAGCACCCGACAGATCACCTTC

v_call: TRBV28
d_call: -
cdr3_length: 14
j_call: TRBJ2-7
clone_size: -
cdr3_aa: CASSLGAGVREQYF
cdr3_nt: TGTGCCAGCAGTTTAGGAGCGGGTGTGAGGGAGCAGTACTTC

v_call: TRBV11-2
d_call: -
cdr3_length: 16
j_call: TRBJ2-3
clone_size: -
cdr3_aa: CASSLGGVLWTDTQYF
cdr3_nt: TGTGCCAGCAGCTTAGGCGGGGTATTGTGGACAGATACGCAGTATTTT

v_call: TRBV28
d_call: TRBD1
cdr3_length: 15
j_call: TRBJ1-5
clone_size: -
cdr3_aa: CASSPTGGEDQPQHF
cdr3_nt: TGTGCCAGCAGTCCGACAGGGGGCGAAGATCAGCCCCAGCATTTT

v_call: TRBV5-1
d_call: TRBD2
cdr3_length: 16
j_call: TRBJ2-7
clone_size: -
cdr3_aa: CASSLEAGGPMDEQYF
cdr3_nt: TGCGCCAGCAGCTTGGAAGCGGGGGGGCCAATGGACGAGCAGTACTTC

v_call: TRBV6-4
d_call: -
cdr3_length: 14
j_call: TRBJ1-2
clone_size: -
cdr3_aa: CASSPGRVGYGYTF
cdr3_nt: TGTGCCAGCAGCCCAGGGAGGGTCGGCTATGGCTACACCTTC

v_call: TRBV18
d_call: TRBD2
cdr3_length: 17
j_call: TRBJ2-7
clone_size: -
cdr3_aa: CASSPGTSGSFGYEQYF
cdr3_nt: TGTGCCAGCTCACCAGGGACTAGCGGGAGCTTCGGATACGAGCAGTACTTC

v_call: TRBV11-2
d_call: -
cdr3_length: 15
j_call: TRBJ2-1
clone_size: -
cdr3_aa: CASSRTAGTYNEQFF
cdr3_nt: TGTGCCAGCAGCCGGACTGCGGGGACCTACAATGAGCAGTTCTTC

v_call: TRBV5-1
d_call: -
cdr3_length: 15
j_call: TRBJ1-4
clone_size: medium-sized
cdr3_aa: CASSLWAREDEKLFF
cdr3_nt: TGCGCCAGCAGCTTGTGGGCTCGAGAAGACGAAAAACTGTTTTTT

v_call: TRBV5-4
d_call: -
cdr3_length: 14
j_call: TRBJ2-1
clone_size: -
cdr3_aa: CASTFAGTGNEQFF
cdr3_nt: TGTGCCAGCACCTTCGCGGGGACGGGAAATGAGCAGTTCTTC

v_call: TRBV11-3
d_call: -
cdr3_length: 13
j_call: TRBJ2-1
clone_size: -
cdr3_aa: CASSLGPVNEQFF
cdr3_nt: TGTGCCAGCAGCTTAGGTCCAGTCAATGAGCAGTTCTTC

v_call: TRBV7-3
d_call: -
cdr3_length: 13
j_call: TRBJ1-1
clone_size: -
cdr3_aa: CASSFDLNTEAFF
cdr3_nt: TGTGCCAGCAGCTTCGACTTGAACACTGAAGCTTTCTTT

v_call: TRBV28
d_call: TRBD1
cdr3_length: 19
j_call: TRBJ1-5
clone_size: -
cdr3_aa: CASSSPGQGKVRRHQPQHF
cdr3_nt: TGTGCCAGCAGTTCCCCCGGACAGGGCAAGGTTCGACGACATCAGCCCCAGCATTTT

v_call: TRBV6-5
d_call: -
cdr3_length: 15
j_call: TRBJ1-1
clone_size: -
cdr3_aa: CASSLNGGRNTEAFF
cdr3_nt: TGTGCCAGCAGTTTAAACGGAGGACGGAACACTGAAGCTTTCTTT

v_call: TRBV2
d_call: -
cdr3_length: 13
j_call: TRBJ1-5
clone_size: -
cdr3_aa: CASSEGPYQPQHF
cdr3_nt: TGTGCCAGCAGCGAGGGTCCATATCAGCCCCAGCATTTT

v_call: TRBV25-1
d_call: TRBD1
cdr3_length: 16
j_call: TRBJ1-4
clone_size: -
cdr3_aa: CASGQGALGTNEKLFF
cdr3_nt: TGTGCCAGCGGACAGGGGGCCCTTGGAACTAATGAAAAACTGTTTTTT